This passage covers 21 T cell receptor beta chains from one sample sequenced in a study of brain T cells in children with intractable seizures (dated by TCRdb to the early 2020s). Libraries were constructed by the immunoSEQ multiplex PCR assay. TCRdb carries this immuneACCESS record with in-frame sequences only. Its versions omit some clonotypes, under half of them owing to an unresolved V gene in the studies checked, with the rest unexplained. This sample lists some 64,000 clones; 90% to 96% were detected once. The ten largest clones add up to approximately 0.38% of the sample. The time point label, read with the paper, signifies: resected brain tissue, or blood drawn just prior to surgery. This sample comprised peripheral blood, obtained at surgery. All receptors derive from a boy under two years old with focal cortical dysplasia and intractable seizures.

The V call is TRBV28, the J call TRBJ2-1, with D maybe TRBD1 (5 bases). The CDR3 spans 18 residues. The germline V gene encodes CDR1 MDHEN and CDR2 SYDVKM. The V gene lost 6 bases and the J gene lost 2 bases, with 23 bases spanning the gap. CDR3 protein: CASSSSGIGWGPYNEQFF. CDR3 coding DNA: TGTGCCAGCAGCTCCTCTGGGATCGGTTGGGGCCCCTACAATGAGCAGTTCTTC. Filled out from reference TRBV28 and TRBJ2-1, the complete variable domain reads DVKVTQSSRYLVKRTGEKVFLECVQDMDHENMFWYRQDPGLGLRLIYFSYDVKMKEKGDIPEGYSVSREKKERFSLILESASTNQTSMYLCASSSSGIGWGPYNEQFFGPGTRLTVL.

CDR3 in DNA: TGTGCCAGCAGCTTAGGGGGGACAGGGTCGCACTATGGCTACACCTTC. Translation gives CASSLGGTGSHYGYTF. The chain uses TRBV7-6 and TRBJ1-2; 9 nucleotides line up with TRBD1. This CDR3 spans 16 amino acids. Germline V gene data show CDR1 as SGHVS and CDR2 as FNYEAQ. J was trimmed by 3 bases and V by 1 base; bases with no gene match: 6.

The CDR3 nucleotides read TGCGCCAGCAGCTTGGGGGGACAGGGACTTGAAAAACTGTTTTTT. Protein: CASSLGGQGLEKLFF. The chain couples TRBV5-1 to TRBJ1-4, with 9 bases lining up with TRBD1. The CDR3 runs to 15 residues. CDR1 and CDR2 from the germline V gene are SGHRS and YFSETQ. V lost 0 bases and J lost 7; bases outside the gene matches: 4.

The chain recombines TRBV5-1 with TRBJ2-3; tentatively, D is TRBD1 (7 bases). Germline V gene lookup returns CDR1 SGHRS and CDR2 YFSETQ. V was clipped by 1 base and J by 11 bases, with 14 bases between them. The CDR3 runs 13 residues. The CDR3 sequence: CASSLFQGDWQYF. CDR3 coding DNA: TGCGCCAGCAGCTTGTTCCAGGGGGACTGGCAGTATTTT.

The genes are TRBV4-1 and TRBJ2-1; D possibly corresponds to TRBD2 (6 bases). V shed 4 bases and J shed 2 bases, with 12 bases lying between them. The CDR3 sequence is 15 residues long. Germline V lookup: CDR1 MGHRA, CDR2 YSYEKL. DNA for the CDR3: TGCGCCAGCAGCCCTCGGGACTTCCCCTACAATGAGCAGTTCTTC. Translated, it gives CASSPRDFPYNEQFF.

The gene calls are TRBV4-1 and TRBJ2-7, with D possibly matching TRBD1 (7 bases). Per germline, CDR1 MGHRA and CDR2 YSYEKL. The CDR3 runs to 12 residues. The V gene lost 4 bases and the J gene lost 7 bases, with 11 bases spanning the gap. CDR3 DNA sequence: TGCGCCAGCAGCCCGGCAGGGGGGGAGCAGTACTTC. Amino acid sequence: CASSPAGGEQYF.

The chain is built from TRBV19 and TRBJ2-1; 12 bases are shared with TRBD2. In germline, CDR1 is LNHDA, CDR2 SQIVND (reference sequence). J was trimmed by 0 bases and V by 3 bases; bases with no gene match: 6. The CDR3 spans 18 residues. The DNA for the CDR3 is TGTGCCAGTAGTATCCCTAGCGGGAGGGCAAGCTCCTACAATGAGCAGTTCTTC. Amino acids: CASSIPSGRASSYNEQFF.

V usage is TRBV10-3 and J usage is TRBJ1-2; the D gene is possibly TRBD1 (5 bases). Deletions cut 2 bases from V and 1 base from J, with 5 bases between. The CDR3 loop spans 13 amino acids. Germline loops: CDR1 ENHRY, CDR2 SYGVKD. The CDR3 is CAISEDSNYGYTF. CDR3 nucleotide sequence: TGTGCCATCAGTGAGGACAGTAACTATGGCTACACCTTC.

The chain has TRBV4-1 and TRBJ2-1; 10 bases map to TRBD2. The junction had 8 bases not matched to a gene; V was cut back by 3 bases and J by 6 bases. This CDR3 is 16 amino acids long. The germline V gene has CDR1 MGHRA and CDR2 YSYEKL. For the CDR3, the DNA is TGCGCCAGCAGCCAGGAGCGGGGGGGCAGGGGCAATGAGCAGTTCTTC. It translates to CASSQERGGRGNEQFF.

The chain employs TRBV20-1 and TRBJ2-7; D is undetermined. Between the trimmed V and J ends, which lost 4 bases and 3 bases, there was a span of 7 bases. Germline V gene sequence: CDR1 DFQATT, CDR2 SNEGSKA (reference sequence). The CDR3 runs to 11 residues. Here the CDR3 reads CSATRGYEQYF. In nucleotides, the CDR3 is TGCAGTGCTACACGAGGCTACGAGCAGTACTTC.

This clone has just one count. The chain has TRBV25-1 and TRBJ1-3; 7 bases line up with TRBD1. J lost 0 bases, V lost 9 bases, and 8 bases had no gene match. The germline gives CDR1 MGHDK, CDR2 SYGVNS. The CDR3 consists of 15 residues. The CDR3 DNA follows: TGTGCCAGTACCAGGACAGGATTCTCTGGAAACACCATATATTTT. Its translation is CASTRTGFSGNTIYF.

This chain connects TRBV7-2 to TRBJ2-3; D may be TRBD2 (5 bases). There are 16 residues in the CDR3. Germline V gene data show CDR1 as SGHTA and CDR2 as FQGNSA. The germline V and J ends were trimmed by 5 bases and 5 bases, with 20 bases remaining between them. CDR3 sequence: CASSVNRVRGRDTQYF. The CDR3, as DNA: TGTGCCAGCAGCGTTAACCGGGTTCGGGGTAGAGATACGCAGTATTTT. The complete variable domain, with remaining parts taken from reference TRBV7-2 and TRBJ2-3, reads GAGVSQSPSNKVTEKGKDVELRCDPISGHTALYWYRQSLGQGLEFLIYFQGNSAPDKSGLPSDRFSAERTGGSVSTLTIQRTQQEDSAVYLCASSVNRVRGRDTQYFGPGTRLTVL.

The chain carries TRBV3-1 (or the pseudogene TRBV3-2) and TRBJ2-5; 8 bases match TRBD2. J gave up 5 bases and V 1 base, and 18 bases lay outside the gene matches. Germline values: CDR1 LGHDT, CDR2 YNNKEL (reference sequence). CDR3 length: 19 amino acids. The CDR3 loop reads CASSQVLMGGGPSSETQYF. The CDR3 nucleotides are TGTGCCAGCAGCCAAGTCTTAATGGGCGGGGGGCCATCTTCGGAGACCCAGTACTTC.

This clone was detected only a few times. The CDR3 reads CASSLAVKLAGGPYEQYF. For the CDR3, the DNA is TGTGCCAGCAGCCTGGCCGTCAAGCTAGCGGGAGGGCCCTACGAGCAGTACTTC. The rearrangement joins TRBV5-6 to TRBJ2-7; 12 bases are shared with TRBD2. The germline CDR1 and CDR2 sequences are SGHDT and YYEEEE. CDR3 size: 18 residues. Trimming removed 4 bases from V and 2 bases from J; junction bases left unmatched: 13. The variable domain in full, with the rest retrieved from reference TRBV5-6 and TRBJ2-7, is DAGVTQSPTHLIKTRGQQVTLRCSPKSGHDTVSWYQQALGQGPQFIFQYYEEEERQRGNFPDRFSGHQFPNYSSELNVNALLLGDSALYLCASSLAVKLAGGPYEQYFGPGTRLTVT.

The rearrangement joins TRBV19 to TRBJ1-4, with 8 nucleotides matching TRBD1. Losses at the gene ends were 6 bases for V and 5 bases for J; bases not matched to a gene: 5. Germline loops: CDR1 LNHDA, CDR2 SQIVND (reference sequence). The CDR3 contains 14 residues. The DNA for the CDR3 is TGTGCCAGTAGAACTCGGGACAGGAATGAAAAACTGTTTTTT. Translated: CASRTRDRNEKLFF.

The chain carries TRBV19 and TRBJ2-7, with 9 positions matching TRBD1. V lost 5 bases, J lost 4 bases, and 9 bases stayed unmatched. This CDR3 has 15 residues. Germline V gene sequence: CDR1 LNHDA, CDR2 SQIVND (reference sequence). The CDR3 DNA is TGTGCCAGTAGTCCAAGGGACAGGGTAGGGTACGAGCAGTACTTC. Amino acid sequence: CASSPRDRVGYEQYF.

The V gene is TRBV11-2, the J gene TRBJ2-7; D could derive from TRBD1 or TRBD2 (6 bases each). This CDR3 spans 17 amino acids. The germline CDR1 and CDR2 sequences are SGHAT and FQNNGV. V lost 1 base to trimming and J lost 6 bases, with 22 bases between them. The CDR3 sequence: CASSLGRGISGPGEQYF. CDR3 coding DNA: TGTGCCAGCAGCTTAGGAAGGGGGATTAGCGGTCCGGGCGAGCAGTACTTC.

In the case of this clone: The sample has other DNA sequences that encode this CDR3 too. The V call is TRBV14, the J call TRBJ1-5; D not certain. The V end lost 0 bases, the J end lost 1 base, and 1 base lay between the germline ends. The CDR3 sequence is 13 residues long. The germline V gene has CDR1 SGHDN and CDR2 FVKESK. In nucleotides, the CDR3 is TGTGCCAGCAGCCAAGACAGCAATCAGCCCCAGCATTTT. It is translated as CASSQDSNQPQHF. Supplemented by reference TRBV14 and TRBJ1-5, the full variable domain reads EAGVTQFPSHSVIEKGQTVTLRCDPISGHDNLYWYRRVMGKEIKFLLHFVKESKQDESGMPNNRFLAERTGGTYSTLKVQPAELEDSGVYFCASSQDSNQPQHFGDGTRLSIL.

The CDR3 DNA is TGCAGTGCGGAAGAGACAGATACGCAGTATTTT. Translation: CSAEETDTQYF. This chain uses TRBV20-1 with TRBJ2-3; no reliable D call. CDR1 and CDR2 (germline): DFQATT, SNEGSKA (reference sequence). Trimming took off 6 bases at V and 3 bases at J, with 7 bases between the two ends. This CDR3 is built from 11 residues.

V usage is TRBV28 and J usage is TRBJ2-7, with D tentatively TRBD1 (5 bases). Trimming shortened V by 1 base and J by 3 bases, and 16 bases separated the two germline ends. Germline loops: CDR1 MDHEN, CDR2 SYDVKM. CDR3 length: 16 amino acids. As DNA, the CDR3 is TGTGCCAGCAGTTTATTACCGGCCGCAGGGTTCTACGAGCAGTACTTC. This translates into CASSLLPAAGFYEQYF.

This clone was found once. The V call is TRBV4-1, the J call TRBJ2-7; D gene unclear. The V and J ends lost 1 base and 8 bases respectively, with 12 bases between them. The CDR3 extends over 13 amino acids. Germline V lookup: CDR1 MGHRA, CDR2 YSYEKL. This CDR3 reads CASSQGSVGKQYF. For the CDR3, the DNA is TGCGCCAGCAGCCAAGGCTCCGTGGGAAAGCAGTACTTC.